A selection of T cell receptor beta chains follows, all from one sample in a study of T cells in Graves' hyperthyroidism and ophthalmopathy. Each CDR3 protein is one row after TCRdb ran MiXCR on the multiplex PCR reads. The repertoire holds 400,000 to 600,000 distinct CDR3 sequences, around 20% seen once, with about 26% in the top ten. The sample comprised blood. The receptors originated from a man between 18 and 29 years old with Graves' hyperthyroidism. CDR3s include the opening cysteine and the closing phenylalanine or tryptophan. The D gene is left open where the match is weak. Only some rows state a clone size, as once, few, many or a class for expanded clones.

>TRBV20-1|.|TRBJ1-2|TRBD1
TGCAGTGCTAGGGACAGGGGCTATGGCTACACCTTC
CSARDRGYGYTF
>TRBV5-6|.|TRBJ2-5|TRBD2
TGTGCCAGCAGCCAACCGGGACTAGGAACCAAAGAGACCCAGTACTTC
CASSQPGLGTKETQYF
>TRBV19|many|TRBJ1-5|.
TGTGCCATTTCCAGTGGGTATAGCAATCAGCCCCAGCATTTT
CAISSGYSNQPQHF
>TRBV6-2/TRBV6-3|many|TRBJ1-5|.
TGTGCCAGCAACCTACAGGGTAGTCAGCCCCAGCATTTT
CASNLQGSQPQHF
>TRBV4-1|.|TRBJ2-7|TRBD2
TGCGCCAGCAGCCCCTTGGTGGCGGGGGGTGTATACGAGCAGTACTTC
CASSPLVAGGVYEQYF
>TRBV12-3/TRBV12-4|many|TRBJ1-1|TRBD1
TGTGCCAGCAGCCCAGGACAGGGGGCTATGAACACTGAAGCTTTCTTT
CASSPGQGAMNTEAFF
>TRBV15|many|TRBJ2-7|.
TGTGCCACCAGCGTAGGTAGCGACTACGAGCAGTACTTC
CATSVGSDYEQYF
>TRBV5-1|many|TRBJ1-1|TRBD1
TGCGCCAGCAGCGTGTTACAGGGGGAGAACACTGAAGCTTTCTTT
CASSVLQGENTEAFF
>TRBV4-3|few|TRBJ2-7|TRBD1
TGCGCCAGCAGCTGGGGACAGGGGGCACGTGAGCAGTACTTC
CASSWGQGAREQYF
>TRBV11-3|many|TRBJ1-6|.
TGTGCCAGCAGCTTAGGTCGGGATTCACCCCTCCACTTT
CASSLGRDSPLHF
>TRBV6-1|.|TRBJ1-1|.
TGTGCCAGTAGCCAGGGTATAGGCACTGAAGCTTTCTTT
CASSQGIGTEAFF
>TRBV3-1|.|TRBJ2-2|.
TGTGCCACCTCCGGGCCCGGGGAGCTGTTTTTT
CATSGPGELFF
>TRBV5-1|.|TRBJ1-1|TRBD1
TGCGCCAGCAGCCCCGGGACAGCCCTGAACACTGAAGCTTTCTTT
CASSPGTALNTEAFF
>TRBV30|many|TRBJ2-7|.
TGTGCCTGGAGTGTAGACCGGGGCAGCGAGCAGTACTTC
CAWSVDRGSEQYF
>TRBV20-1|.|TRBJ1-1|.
TGCAGTGCTAGAGATCTGGAGAAAGGTGAGGCTGAAGCTTTCTTT
CSARDLEKGEAEAFF
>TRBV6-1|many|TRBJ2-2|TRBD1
TGTGCCAGCAGCAAGCTGGCCGGGACAGGGGTTACCGGGGAGCTGTTTTTT
CASSKLAGTGVTGELFF